This passage covers 24 T cell receptor beta chains from one sample sequenced in a study of shared T cell receptors in the human thymus. The method was immunoSEQ multiplex PCR; TCRdb's version includes in-frame clones alone and lacks a portion of them. Of 700,000 to 750,000 clones listed, roughly 88% are singletons. These data were likewise used in another study, on human thymus T cells.

The specimen sequenced was thymocytes. The receptors stem from a girl less than two years old with a congenital heart defect.

This clone was counted once. V gene TRBV7-2 combines with J gene TRBJ2-5; tentative D call: TRBD2 (6 bases). CDR1 is SGHTA, CDR2 FQGNSA, per germline. The CDR3 loop spans 15 amino acids. The V gene lost 3 bases and the J gene lost 4 bases, with 15 bases spanning the gap. The CDR3 is CASSFEGGLTETQYF. DNA for the CDR3: TGTGCCAGCAGCTTCGAAGGCGGACTAACAGAGACCCAGTACTTC. The complete variable domain, with remaining parts taken from reference TRBV7-2 and TRBJ2-5, reads GAGVSQSPSNKVTEKGKDVELRCDPISGHTALYWYRQSLGQGLEFLIYFQGNSAPDKSGLPSDRFSAERTGGSVSTLTIQRTQQEDSAVYLCASSFEGGLTETQYFGPGTRLLVL.

The chain uses TRBV11-2 and TRBJ1-5; a possible D gene is TRBD1 (5 bases). The CDR3 runs 16 residues. Germline V gene data show CDR1 as SGHAT and CDR2 as FQNNGV. V was cut by 3 bases and J by 6 bases, with 18 bases left in between. The CDR3: CASSFGMEGLVQPQHF. The CDR3 nucleotides read TGTGCCAGCAGCTTCGGGATGGAGGGGCTTGTTCAGCCCCAGCATTTT.

This rearrangement joins TRBV2 to TRBJ2-1, with D perhaps matching TRBD2 (5 bases). This CDR3 region has 14 residues. CDR1 and CDR2 (germline): SNHLY, FYNNEI. V lost 8 bases and J 4 bases, leaving 15 bases between the germline ends. CDR3 region: CASGRLSYYNEQFF. The CDR3 region has the DNA TGTGCCAGCGGGAGACTATCGTATTACAATGAGCAGTTCTTC. Filled out from reference TRBV2 and TRBJ2-1, the complete variable domain reads EPEVTQTPSHQVTQMGQEVILRCVPISNHLYFYWYRQILGQKVEFLVSFYNNEISEKSEIFDDQFSVERPDGSNFTLKIRSTKLEDSAMYFCASGRLSYYNEQFFGPGTRLTVL.

The chain is built from TRBV4-1 and TRBJ2-7; possible D gene TRBD2, 6 bases. Deletions cut 0 bases from V and 3 bases from J, with 24 bases between. The germline V gene has CDR1 MGHRA and CDR2 YSYEKL. The CDR3 consists of 19 residues. This chain's CDR3 is CASSQDRLAGKMEYYEQYF. The CDR3 coding sequence is TGCGCCAGCAGCCAAGATCGGCTTGCGGGGAAGATGGAGTACTACGAGCAGTACTTC.

J is TRBJ2-5 and V is TRBV9; no definite D call. The CDR3 spans 16 residues. V gave up 0 bases and J gave up 0 bases, with 12 bases separating them. Germline loops: CDR1 SGDLS, CDR2 YYNGEE. The CDR3 DNA reads TGTGCCAGCAGCGTAGGTACTTCTCGCTACCAAGAGACCCAGTACTTC. Translation: CASSVGTSRYQETQYF.

This clone was detected a few times. This rearrangement joins TRBV7-9 to TRBJ2-3, with D possibly TRBD2 on 5 matching bases. Germline CDR1 SEHNR, CDR2 FQNEAQ (reference sequence). The CDR3 runs 14 residues. Trimming left V 5 bases short and J 5 bases short, with 14 bases between. CDR3 DNA sequence: TGTGCCAGCAGCCCCGAGGGAGTGGGAGATACGCAGTATTTT. Its translation is CASSPEGVGDTQYF.

This rearrangement joins TRBV7-6 to TRBJ2-3; D is undetermined. Per germline, CDR1 SGHVS and CDR2 FNYEAQ. Trimming stripped 5 bases from V and 2 bases from J, with 17 bases between. This CDR3 is built from 16 residues. This chain's CDR3 is CASSPGGLVDTDTQYF. CDR3 bases: TGTGCCAGCAGCCCGGGTGGGTTGGTGGACACAGATACGCAGTATTTT.

CDR3 in amino acids: CASSGRQGSGGYTF. The CDR3 DNA sequence: TGTGCCAGCAGCGGCCGACAGGGAAGCGGAGGCTACACCTTC. The chain links TRBV7-8 to TRBJ1-2; 7 nucleotides align to TRBD1. CDR1 is SGHVS and CDR2 is FQNEAQ in the germline V gene. There are 14 residues in the CDR3. V shed 5 bases, J shed 8 bases, and the junction held 11 bases outside the gene matches.

The genes are TRBV7-2 and TRBJ2-5; tentative D call: TRBD1 (6 bases). The germline V and J ends were trimmed by 1 base and 5 bases, with 14 bases remaining between them. Germline assignment: CDR1 SGHTA and CDR2 FQGNSA. CDR3 length: 15 residues. The CDR3 region is CASSLEQGQEETQYF. The CDR3 DNA follows: TGTGCCAGCAGCTTAGAGCAGGGGCAGGAGGAGACCCAGTACTTC.

This clone was detected only once. The rearrangement uses TRBV27 and TRBJ2-1, with D tentatively TRBD2 (6 bases). From germline, CDR1 is MNHEY and CDR2 SMNVEV (reference sequence). Trimming removed 0 bases at V and 0 bases at J, with 18 bases between. The CDR3 contains 19 residues. CDR3 protein: CASSLSIKVRRGSYNEQFF. In nucleotides, the CDR3 is TGTGCCAGCAGTTTATCTATAAAGGTGAGGCGGGGCTCCTACAATGAGCAGTTCTTC.

V usage is TRBV29-1 and J usage is TRBJ2-7, with D maybe TRBD2 (6 bases). Trimming stripped 5 bases from V and 5 bases from J, with 28 bases between. The germline gives CDR1 SQVTM, CDR2 ANQGSEA. This CDR3 contains 17 residues. In nucleotides, the CDR3 is TGCAGCGTTCCCTTGGGGGGTGGAGGGGCGATTACGAACGAGCAGTACTTC. Its protein is CSVPLGGGGAITNEQYF.

This clone has just a few counts. At one end the junction does not follow the germline gene, possibly because of a read error. This specimen includes other DNA sequences encoding the same CDR3. The rearrangement uses TRBV28 and TRBJ1-6; 10 bases fit TRBD1. In germline, CDR1 is MDHEN, CDR2 SYDVKM. The CDR3 spans 17 residues. CDR3 in DNA: TGTGCCAGCACCTCCCTAAGACAGGGGGCAGTTAATTCCCCCCTCCACTTT. This encodes CASTSLRQGAVNSPLHF.

This clone appeared a few times. This chain uses TRBV4-1 with TRBJ2-1, with D possibly being TRBD2 (6 bases). The CDR3 is 16 residues long. V was cut by 1 base and J by 8 bases, with 18 bases left in between. Per germline, CDR1 MGHRA and CDR2 YSYEKL. The CDR3 is CASSQVWRRVFDEQFF. The DNA for the CDR3 is TGCGCCAGCAGCCAAGTCTGGAGGAGGGTTTTCGATGAGCAGTTCTTC.

The V and J genes are TRBV7-9 and TRBJ2-7; 10 bases align to TRBD1. The germline V gene has CDR1 SEHNR and CDR2 FQNEAQ (reference sequence). With 3 bases clipped from V and 3 bases from J, the junction kept 11 bases outside the gene matches. The CDR3 runs to 17 residues. The CDR3: CASSLDPGTGEIYEQYF. CDR3 bases: TGTGCCAGCAGCTTGGACCCCGGGACAGGGGAAATCTACGAGCAGTACTTC.

This clone showed up just once. This CDR3 is CASSQDRQVSNQPQHF. The CDR3 bases are TGCGCCAGCAGCCAAGATAGACAGGTTAGCAATCAGCCCCAGCATTTT. V usage is TRBV4-1 and J usage is TRBJ1-5; weak D call: TRBD1 (6 bases). With 0 bases removed from V and 0 bases from J, the gap between germline ends came to 9 bases. This CDR3 region has 16 residues. CDR1 is MGHRA, CDR2 YSYEKL, per germline.

The genes are TRBV29-1 and TRBJ2-1, with no clear D. The CDR3 runs to 14 residues. Germline CDR1 reads SQVTM; CDR2 reads ANQGSEA. The ends were cut back, 6 bases at V and 0 bases at J, with 12 bases in the middle. CDR3 sequence reads: CSVVPESSYNEQFF. The CDR3 region has the DNA TGCAGCGTCGTACCCGAGAGCTCCTACAATGAGCAGTTCTTC.

The rearrangement joins TRBV5-6 to TRBJ2-1, with 10 bases aligning to TRBD2. Trimming cost V 3 bases and J 4 bases; bases outside gene matches: 13. Germline V gene data show CDR1 as SGHDT and CDR2 as YYEEEE. CDR3 length equals 18 residues. The CDR3 loop reads CASSSEPQLAGQYNEQFF. As DNA, the CDR3 is TGTGCCAGCAGCTCCGAGCCACAACTAGCGGGACAATACAATGAGCAGTTCTTC.

This clone was picked up one time. V is TRBV30 and J is TRBJ1-2; D is unresolved. Germline loops: CDR1 GTSNPN, CDR2 SVGIG (reference sequence). V was trimmed by 4 bases and J by 0 bases, leaving 9 bases between them. The CDR3 sequence is 13 residues long. CDR3 residues: CAWNNRSNYGYTF. CDR3 bases: TGTGCCTGGAATAACAGATCTAACTATGGCTACACCTTC.

This chain joins TRBV29-1 and TRBJ2-1, with 7 nucleotides matching TRBD2. This CDR3 is 12 amino acids long. Germline V gives CDR1 SQVTM, CDR2 ANQGSEA. J was trimmed by 6 bases and V by 7 bases; bases with no gene match: 6. In DNA form, the CDR3 reads TGCAGCGGTATGACTAGCACCAATGAGCAGTTCTTC. Its protein is CSGMTSTNEQFF.

CDR3 coding DNA: TGTGCCAGCAGCTTAAATCGACTGGAAGCGGGGGGGCTTTGCGGCAATGAGCAGTTCTTC. Translating gives CASSLNRLEAGGLCGNEQFF. The J gene is TRBJ2-1, the V gene TRBV7-8; 10 nucleotides align to TRBD2. This CDR3 comprises 20 residues. The trim removed 2 bases at V and 6 bases at J, leaving 19 bases unmatched. Germline CDR1 and CDR2: SGHVS and FQNEAQ. The complete variable domain, with remaining parts taken from reference TRBV7-8 and TRBJ2-1, reads GAGVSQSPRYKVAKRGQDVALRCDPISGHVSLFWYQQALGQGPEFLTYFQNEAQLDKSGLPSDRFFAERPEGSVSTLKIQRTQQEDSAVYLCASSLNRLEAGGLCGNEQFFGPGTRLTVL.

This clone has a single count. The chain has TRBV2 and TRBJ2-7; 8 bases map to TRBD1. The CDR3 has 14 amino acids. Germline V lookup: CDR1 SNHLY, CDR2 FYNNEI. Unmatched junction bases numbered 6, after V lost 6 bases and J lost 2 bases. CDR3 residues: CASRVPRGPYEQYF. CDR3 sequence (DNA): TGTGCCAGCAGGGTCCCCAGGGGGCCCTACGAGCAGTACTTC.

With respect to this clone: The junction does not match germline at one end; this may be a read error. Other DNA sequences in the sample encode the same CDR3. The chain has TRBV15 and TRBJ1-6; D not resolved. CDR1 and CDR2 (germline): LNHNV, YYDKDF (reference sequence). This CDR3 is built from 16 residues. The CDR3 spells CATSSRASSYNSPLHF. The CDR3 bases are TGTGCCACCAGCAGTCGAGCGAGCTCCTATAATTCCCCCCTCCACTTT.

The chain joins TRBV18 to TRBJ1-4; D remains ambiguous. The germline V gene has CDR1 KGHSH and CDR2 LQKENI. Between the trimmed V and J ends, which lost 0 bases and 4 bases, there was a span of 15 bases. The CDR3 runs to 17 residues. In nucleotides, the CDR3 is TGTGCCAGCTCACCACCTATTCGTGCGGGTTATAATGAAAAACTGTTTTTT. Its translation: CASSPPIRAGYNEKLFF.

This chain connects TRBV7-9 to TRBJ2-5; maybe TRBD2 (5 bases). CDR3 length: 15 residues. The germline CDR1 and CDR2 sequences are SEHNR and FQNEAQ (reference sequence). Trimming took off 4 bases at V and 5 bases at J, with 17 bases between the two ends. The DNA of the CDR3 is TGTGCCAGCAGCTGTAAGCCCGGGGAGTGGGAGACCCAGTACTTC. Its translation is CASSCKPGEWETQYF.